This TCR beta chain appears in the sequencing data of a study of a mutant IDH1 vaccine in newly diagnosed glioma. Study as a whole: Each patient was administered eight vaccinations, scheduled in weeks 1, 3, 5, 7, 11, 15, 19 and 23. Patients were pretreated with radiotherapy, temozolomide, or both, mostly both.

This CDR3 region has 14 residues. V was shortened by 2 bases and J by 4 bases, with 12 bases between the two germline ends. The V gene's germline CDR1 is SNHLY and CDR2 FYNNEI. Repertoires were generated with immunoSEQ multiplex PCR, while TCRdb's copy carries only in-frame clones and drops some. The table lists roughly 50,000 clones, 82% of them singletons. Comment on this clone: Its specificity is unknown.

Time point defined: week 5, during vaccination. Every single dose of the vaccine, 300 ug of mutant IDH1 20-mer peptide, came with topical imiquimod. Donor tumors were new WHO grade 3 or 4 IDH1-mutant, ATRX-lost astrocytomas. Whole-study findings and limits: Whatever changes occurred in top peripheral T cell clonotypes seemed unrelated to pseudoprogression.

The source is a woman between 18 and 29 years old with glioma. Some clones in this sample may be carry-over from other donors' samples. Sequencing used PBMCs, obtained from a glioma patient whose treatment included an IDH1 peptide vaccine. This chain connects TRBV2 to TRBJ2-7, with a weak D call TRBD2 (7 bases). The CDR3 DNA reads as TGTGCCAGCAGTGAATCGGGGGGCCCTTACGAGCAGTACTTC. Translating gives CASSESGGPYEQYF.